The following is a T cell receptor beta chain sequence with its context. The sample originates from a study of T cell clones after liver transplantation. Germline-derived CDR1 and CDR2 are SGHRS and YFSETQ. The CDR3 contains 15 residues. J was trimmed by 4 bases and V by 2 bases; bases with no gene match: 7. Assay: immunoSEQ multiplex PCR; the TCRdb copy retains only in-frame clones and omits some. The sample records about 71,000 clones, around 80% being singletons. This sample comprised CD4+ T cells from blood, obtained 12 months after liver transplant. The V call is TRBV5-1, the J call TRBJ2-5, with 8 nucleotides matching TRBD2. The TCR originated in a human patient who received a liver transplant. T cells may partly derive from the graft donor. CDR3 sequence (DNA): TGCGCCAGCAGCTTTAACGCGGGAGGTGGAGAGACCCAGTACTTC. This codes for CASSFNAGGGETQYF. The full variable domain, completed using reference TRBV5-1 and TRBJ2-5, is KAGVTQTPRYLIKTRGQQVTLSCSPISGHRSVSWYQQTPGQGLQFLFEYFSETQRNKGNFPGRFSGRQFSNSRSEMNVSTLELGDSALYLCASSFNAGGGETQYFGPGTRLLVL.